This T cell receptor beta chain is drawn from a study of Ad26.COV2.S vaccination and SARS-CoV-2 variants. Findings of the study overall: Recipients of either vaccine or placebo displayed similar breadth of non-spike TCRs. Placebo recipients had lower spike-specific TCR breadth than vaccine recipients. Analyses that measured TCR breadth and depth may have underestimated total T cell responses.

Sequencing used immunoSEQ multiplex PCR; TCRdb keeps in-frame clones, though not all of them. The profile shows 87,000 or so clones, approximately 77% of them singletons. Comment on this clone: Its antigen is as yet unknown.

Losses at the gene ends were 7 bases for V and 6 bases for J; bases not matched to a gene: 11. Per the germline V gene, CDR1 is LNHDA and CDR2 is SQIVND (reference sequence). The CDR3 has 14 amino acids. Sequences were derived from peripheral blood, sampled after recovery from COVID-19. This receptor was taken from a human donor who had recovered from COVID-19. This chain uses TRBV19 with TRBJ1-1; TRBD1 aligns across 7 bases. The CDR3 DNA is TGTGCCAGTAACAGACAGGGATCGCATTCTGAAGCTTTCTTT. It translates to CASNRQGSHSEAFF.